The next 22 T cell receptor beta chains were all read from a single sample in a study of blood T cell repertoires in COVID-19. The method was immunoSEQ multiplex PCR; TCRdb's version includes in-frame clones alone and lacks a portion of them. The sample records fewer than 400,000 clones, more than 85% being singletons. Specimen: PBMCs or T cells enriched from blood (not recorded which). The receptors come from a woman in her 30s who had been exposed to COVID-19.

The V gene is TRBV7-9, the J gene TRBJ1-6; 8 bases match TRBD1. The germline V gene has CDR1 SEHNR and CDR2 FQNEAQ (reference sequence). This CDR3 is built from 15 residues. V shed 5 bases and J 7 bases; nucleotides not matched to a gene: 7. The CDR3 bases are TGTGCCAGCAGCGCATACACAGGGGGGAATTCACCCCTCCACTTT. Protein: CASSAYTGGNSPLHF.

J is TRBJ1-2 and V is TRBV7-3; 9 bases match TRBD1. CDR1 is SGHTA, CDR2 FQGTGA, per germline. The V segment lost 8 bases and the J segment 8 bases; nucleotides outside the gene matches: 12. This CDR3 contains 14 residues. In DNA form, the CDR3 reads TGTGCCAGCGGAGTTAGGGGACAGGGTATAGGCTACACCTTC. It specifies CASGVRGQGIGYTF.

The rearrangement uses TRBV11-1 and TRBJ2-1; tentative D call: TRBD1 (5 bases). Trimming took 5 bases from V and 8 from J, leaving 13 bases between them. Germline CDR1 and CDR2: SGHAT and FQDESV (reference sequence). This CDR3 is built from 13 residues. The CDR3 here is CASSHQGAYEQFF. The CDR3 region has the DNA TGTGCCAGCAGCCATCAAGGGGCCTATGAGCAGTTCTTC.

V is TRBV6-5 and J is TRBJ2-2; D possibly corresponds to TRBD2 (7 bases). The CDR3 length is 14 residues. Between the trimmed V and J ends, which lost 7 bases and 4 bases, there was a span of 13 bases. In germline, CDR1 is MNHEY, CDR2 SVGAGI. The CDR3 region has the DNA TGTGCCAGCACTATGGGAGGGGGCACCGGGGAGCTGTTTTTT. It encodes CASTMGGGTGELFF.

This chain uses TRBV12-3 or TRBV12-4 with TRBJ1-5, with 8 bases identical to TRBD1. There are 12 residues in the CDR3. Written as DNA, the CDR3 is TGTGCTTCGACCAGGGGGCCTGAGGGCCAGCATTTT. Amino acids: CASTRGPEGQHF.

The chain has TRBV19 and TRBJ1-1; D is unclear. This CDR3 comprises 14 residues. Germline V CDR1 and CDR2: LNHDA, SQIVND (reference sequence). V was pared by 3 bases and J by 5 bases, with 13 bases between. The CDR3 here is CASSIRGLETEAFF. In DNA form, the CDR3 reads TGTGCCAGTAGTATTCGAGGGTTGGAGACTGAAGCTTTCTTT.

This rearrangement joins TRBV18 to TRBJ2-1, with D possibly being TRBD1 (5 bases). Germline CDR1 is KGHSH and CDR2 is LQKENI. Trimming took 4 bases from V and 4 from J, leaving 17 bases between them. The length of the CDR3 is 16 residues. In DNA, the CDR3 is TGTGCCAGCTCACTCATGGCAGGGTCTGGGTACAATGAGCAGTTCTTC. Translation: CASSLMAGSGYNEQFF. Looking up the rest from reference TRBV18 and TRBJ2-1 gives the full variable domain: NAGVMQNPRHLVRRRGQEARLRCSPMKGHSHVYWYRQLPEEGLKFMVYLQKENIIDESGMPKERFSAEFPKEGPSILRIQQVVRGDSAAYFCASSLMAGSGYNEQFFGPGTRLTVL.

The V and J genes are TRBV19 and TRBJ1-2; D not certain. The CDR3 runs 15 residues. Trimming removed 5 bases from V and 5 bases from J, with 18 bases in between. Germline CDR1 LNHDA, CDR2 SQIVND (reference sequence). The CDR3 DNA reads TGTGCCAGTAGTCCGCTATTGTCGATGCCATATGGCTACACCTTC. It translates to CASSPLLSMPYGYTF.

This rearrangement joins TRBV19 to TRBJ1-5, with D tentatively TRBD1 (6 bases). There are 15 residues in the CDR3. Deletions cut 3 bases from V and 2 bases from J, with 11 bases between. Germline V CDR1 and CDR2: LNHDA, SQIVND (reference sequence). CDR3 residues: CASSMGGQGNQPQHF. CDR3 DNA: TGTGCCAGTAGTATGGGGGGGCAGGGCAATCAGCCCCAGCATTTT.

The rearrangement joins TRBV13 to TRBJ2-7; 7 positions match TRBD1. Germline values: CDR1 PRHDT, CDR2 FYEKMQ (reference sequence). The CDR3 runs to 13 residues. V was pared by 5 bases and J by 0 bases, with 1 base of the junction left unmatched. The CDR3 nucleotides read TGTGCCAGCAGCCGGGACAGCTCCTACGAGCAGTACTTC. Protein: CASSRDSSYEQYF.

The gene calls are TRBV30 and TRBJ2-3, with TRBD2 as a possible D gene (5 bases). The CDR3 is made up of 12 amino acids. Trimming left V 5 bases short and J 5 bases short, with 11 bases between. From germline, CDR1 is GTSNPN and CDR2 SVGIG (reference sequence). Here the CDR3 DNA reads TGTGCCTGGGCTAGCAACGGAGATACGCAGTATTTT. Protein sequence: CAWASNGDTQYF.

The chain is built from TRBV7-9 and TRBJ2-2; D may be TRBD2 (6 bases). Germline V gene lookup returns CDR1 SEHNR and CDR2 FQNEAQ (reference sequence). This CDR3 has 15 amino acids. Deletions cut 10 bases from V and 1 base from J, with 16 bases between. CDR3 sequence reads: CANPGAGKNTGELFF. The CDR3 DNA sequence: TGTGCCAACCCGGGAGCAGGAAAGAACACCGGGGAGCTGTTTTTT.

The chain is built from TRBV19 and TRBJ1-2; weak D call: TRBD1 (6 bases). This CDR3 region has 14 residues. From germline, CDR1 is LNHDA and CDR2 SQIVND (reference sequence). V shed 3 bases and J shed 5 bases, with 13 bases lying between them. CDR3 sequence (DNA): TGTGCCAGTAGTATTTCCAGGGGAAGTTATGGCTACACCTTC. Translation: CASSISRGSYGYTF.

The genes are TRBV6-5 and TRBJ2-5; the match to TRBD2 covers 7 bases. J was trimmed by 5 bases and V by 10 bases; bases with no gene match: 13. The CDR3 consists of 14 residues. CDR1 is MNHEY, CDR2 SVGAGI, per germline. The CDR3 sequence: CATSTRKAGETQYF. The CDR3 DNA reads TGTGCCACCAGCACCAGGAAAGCGGGGGAGACCCAGTACTTC.

The V gene is TRBV14, the J gene TRBJ1-5, with TRBD1 matching 7 bases. This CDR3 is 13 amino acids long. Losses at the gene ends were 4 bases for V and 4 bases for J; bases not matched to a gene: 1. Germline-derived CDR1 and CDR2 are SGHDN and FVKESK. As DNA, the CDR3 is TGTGCCAGCAGCCTACAGGGGAATCAGCCCCAGCATTTT. It codes for CASSLQGNQPQHF.

V is TRBV19 and J is TRBJ2-7; D possibly corresponds to TRBD1 (6 bases). The length of the CDR3 is 15 residues. Trimming removed 3 bases at V and 3 bases at J, with 15 bases between. Per germline, CDR1 LNHDA and CDR2 SQIVND (reference sequence). Written as DNA, the CDR3 is TGTGCCAGTAGTATGGGGCTAGGACAGCTCTACGAGCAGTACTTC. This translates into CASSMGLGQLYEQYF. Supplemented by reference TRBV19 and TRBJ2-7, the full variable domain reads DGGITQSPKYLFRKEGQNVTLSCEQNLNHDAMYWYRQDPGQGLRLIYYSQIVNDFQKGDIAEGYSVSREKKESFPLTVTSAQKNPTAFYLCASSMGLGQLYEQYFGPGTRLTVT.

This sequence joins TRBV27 and TRBJ2-3, with 8 bases aligning to TRBD1. Trimming cost V 5 bases and J 3 bases; bases outside gene matches: 4. The CDR3 runs 14 residues. Looked up from germline, CDR1 is MNHEY and CDR2 is SMNVEV (reference sequence). CDR3 coding DNA: TGTGCCAGCAGTCCCCGGGACAGGACAGATACGCAGTATTTT. It is translated as CASSPRDRTDTQYF.

The chain combines TRBV6-5 with TRBJ2-1, with 13 bases that match TRBD2. V gave up 9 bases and J gave up 8 bases; unmatched junction bases: 7. This CDR3 is 14 amino acids long. Germline-derived CDR1 and CDR2 are MNHEY and SVGAGI. The CDR3 DNA follows: TGTGCCAGGGGACTAGCGGGGAGTAGAGATGAGCAGTTCTTC. This gives the protein CARGLAGSRDEQFF.

This clone was seen only a few times. The V call is TRBV19, the J call TRBJ1-2; 10 positions agree with TRBD1. CDR3 length equals 13 residues. J was trimmed by 8 bases and V by 6 bases; bases with no gene match: 6. Per germline, CDR1 LNHDA and CDR2 SQIVND (reference sequence). The CDR3 nucleotides are TGTGCCAGTAGGACAGGGGGCGCAGACGGCTACACCTTC. Its protein product is CASRTGGADGYTF.

The table lists this clone with a few counts. The chain recombines TRBV12-3 or TRBV12-4 with TRBJ1-1; no clear D gene. The length of the CDR3 is 13 residues. V shed 6 bases and J shed 0 bases, with 8 bases lying between them. Here the CDR3 DNA reads TGTGCCAGCAGATCCTCGTTGAACACTGAAGCTTTCTTT. It encodes CASRSSLNTEAFF.

V and J are TRBV7-8 and TRBJ2-1, with unresolved D. This CDR3 has 12 residues. Germline V gene lookup returns CDR1 SGHVS and CDR2 FQNEAQ. Trimming removed 5 bases at V and 10 bases at J, with 12 bases between. In nucleotides, the CDR3 is TGTGCCAGCAGCCCGGAGTTGGAGGAGCAGTTCTTC. Protein product: CASSPELEEQFF.

The CDR3 DNA sequence: TGTGCCAGCACATACCGCCGGGACAGGTCCTACGAGCAGTACTTC. It specifies CASTYRRDRSYEQYF. The chain has TRBV2 and TRBJ2-7; 8 bases match TRBD1. CDR3 length: 15 amino acids. J was trimmed by 1 base and V by 7 bases; bases with no gene match: 9. Germline-derived CDR1 and CDR2 are SNHLY and FYNNEI.